The 13 T cell receptor beta chains given below trace back to one sample, sequenced in a study of T cells in Graves' hyperthyroidism and ophthalmopathy. Amplification targeted TCR beta CDR3 regions from RNA transcripts. HTBI primers were used for first-round RT-PCR of the TCR CDR3. TCRdb used MiXCR to reprocess the multiplex PCR reads, holding one entry per CDR3 protein. This sample has approximately 560,000 distinct CDR3 sequences, with around 16% found just once. The material sequenced was blood. All receptors derive from a woman aged 30 to 39 with Graves' hyperthyroidism.

This clonotype was counted at least ten times. The gene calls are TRBV27 and TRBJ2-3; the match to TRBD2 covers 13 bases. Germline V lookup: CDR1 MNHEY, CDR2 SMNVEV (reference sequence). With V trimmed by 5 bases and J by 5 bases, 4 bases remained unmatched. The CDR3 sequence is 15 residues long. CDR3 region: CASSDRLAGGDTQYF. CDR3 in DNA: TGTGCCAGCAGTGACAGACTAGCGGGAGGAGATACGCAGTATTTT.

The chain couples TRBV18 to TRBJ2-1; possibly TRBD2 for D (7 bases). Per germline, CDR1 KGHSH and CDR2 LQKENI. This CDR3 contains 14 residues. Trimming stripped 3 bases from V and 5 bases from J, with 11 bases between. The CDR3: CASSPWEGDNEQFF. For the CDR3, the DNA is TGTGCCAGCTCACCGTGGGAGGGGGACAATGAGCAGTTCTTC.

The sample holds many counts of this clonotype. The chain has TRBV5-5 and TRBJ1-1, with D possibly being TRBD1 (5 bases). The CDR3 is 13 residues long. Trimming removed 0 bases at V and 7 bases at J, with 10 bases between. Germline values: CDR1 SGHKS, CDR2 YYEKEE (reference sequence). The CDR3 DNA is TGTGCCAGCAGCTTGGGGGGCGGGGGTGAAGCTTTCTTT. Translation gives CASSLGGGGEAFF.

This clonotype was picked up a small number of times. This chain uses TRBV20-1 with TRBJ2-1; possibly TRBD2 for D (5 bases). CDR3 length: 14 amino acids. Trimming left V 4 bases short and J 10 bases short, with 20 bases between. Germline V gene sequence: CDR1 DFQATT, CDR2 SNEGSKA (reference sequence). The CDR3 DNA reads as TGCAGTGCTACAGTAGGCGGACTTCTACCAGAGCAGTTCTTC. Protein product: CSATVGGLLPEQFF.

This clonotype has just a few counts. This sequence joins TRBV27 and TRBJ1-1; 7 nucleotides line up with TRBD1. Losses at the gene ends were 6 bases for V and 1 base for J; bases not matched to a gene: 8. Germline V lookup: CDR1 MNHEY, CDR2 SMNVEV (reference sequence). CDR3 size: 15 residues. CDR3 sequence (DNA): TGTGCCAGCAGGATCGCACAGGGGTCGAACACTGAAGCTTTCTTT. Its translation is CASRIAQGSNTEAFF.

This clonotype was recorded many times. The chain has TRBV28 and TRBJ1-5; TRBD1 matches 9 bases. Germline V gene lookup returns CDR1 MDHEN and CDR2 SYDVKM. V dropped 6 bases and J dropped 10; count of bases not matched to a gene: 10. The CDR3 covers 14 residues. The CDR3 protein is CASSAGDRVSPQHF. The CDR3 nucleotides read TGTGCCAGCAGCGCTGGGGACAGGGTGAGCCCCCAGCATTTT.

This clonotype was counted a few times. The rearrangement joins TRBV10-2 to TRBJ2-1; TRBD2 aligns across 7 bases. V lost 7 bases to trimming and J lost 4 bases; unmatched junction nucleotides: 10. Per germline, CDR1 WSHSY and CDR2 SAAADI. The CDR3 sequence is 15 residues long. CDR3 amino acids: CASTRSGTSYNEQFF. The CDR3 DNA follows: TGCGCCAGCACCCGAAGCGGGACTTCTTACAATGAGCAGTTCTTC.

This clonotype was observed at least ten times. The CDR3 DNA reads TGTGCCACCGGGACTAGCGGACACAATGAGCAGTTCTTC. Its translation is CATGTSGHNEQFF. The rearrangement uses TRBV3-1 and TRBJ2-1; 11 positions agree with TRBD2. The CDR3 spans 13 residues. Germline V gene sequence: CDR1 LGHDT, CDR2 YNNKEL (reference sequence). Unmatched junction bases numbered 4, after V lost 10 bases and J lost 5 bases.

This clonotype was counted ten times or more. The chain is built from TRBV28 and TRBJ2-3; the D gene is possibly TRBD2 (5 bases). This CDR3 has 16 residues. With 3 bases removed from V and 0 bases from J, the gap between germline ends came to 13 bases. The germline V gene encodes CDR1 MDHEN and CDR2 SYDVKM. The CDR3 DNA reads as TGTGCCAGCAGTTTTCGGGGTGGGTCGAGCACAGATACGCAGTATTTT. Translating it yields CASSFRGGSSTDTQYF.

This clonotype was observed at least ten times. The J gene is TRBJ2-7, the V gene TRBV7-2, with TRBD1 as a possible D gene (6 bases). This CDR3 is 15 amino acids long. Per germline, CDR1 SGHTA and CDR2 FQGNSA. V was shortened by 5 bases and J by 0 bases, with 14 bases between the two germline ends. The CDR3 DNA reads TGTGCCAGCAGCCTATACAGGGCAAGCTCCTACGAGCAGTACTTC. Its translation is CASSLYRASSYEQYF.

The table lists this clonotype with many counts. J is TRBJ1-1 and V is TRBV3-1; TRBD1 is a possible D gene (5 bases). CDR3 size: 15 residues. V lost 0 bases and J 5 bases, leaving 13 bases between the germline ends. Germline CDR1 is LGHDT and CDR2 is YNNKEL (reference sequence). For the CDR3, the DNA is TGTGCCAGCAGCCAAGACTGGGGGGTAGGTACTGAAGCTTTCTTT. Its translation is CASSQDWGVGTEAFF.

A few counts support this clonotype. The chain couples TRBV20-1 to TRBJ1-5; no clear D. The germline gives CDR1 DFQATT, CDR2 SNEGSKA (reference sequence). The CDR3 length is 13 residues. Trimming pared 1 base from V and 3 bases from J, leaving 7 bases between. As DNA, the CDR3 is TGCAGTGCTAGAGCCCCCAACAATCAGCCCCAGCATTTT. Translated: CSARAPNNQPQHF.

The chain recombines TRBV27 with TRBJ2-1; D is unclear. V was pared by 5 bases and J by 7 bases, with 24 bases between. The CDR3 is 17 residues long. Germline V gives CDR1 MNHEY, CDR2 SMNVEV (reference sequence). The CDR3 region has the DNA TGTGCCAGCAGTCCGACCGTCGACTCTAGTATTTTTAATGAGCAGTTCTTC. It yields the protein CASSPTVDSSIFNEQFF.